These T cell receptor beta chains were read from a single sample in a study of T cells in Graves' hyperthyroidism and ophthalmopathy. From the multiplex PCR reads, TCRdb called clonotypes with MiXCR, one entry per CDR3 protein. This table has about 360,000 distinct CDR3 sequences, less than 15% appearing once. Sequencing input: blood. All receptors derive from a woman aged 18-29 years with Graves' hyperthyroidism. CDR3s include the opening cysteine and the closing phenylalanine or tryptophan. The D gene is left open where the match is weak. Size tells how often a clone was seen (once, few, many) or the class of an expanded clone, and some rows leave it out.

>NA|TRBJ1-5|TRBV6-1|many
TGTGCCAGCTCAGAGGCCCTGGATCAGCCCCAGCATTTT
CASSEALDQPQHF
>NA|TRBJ2-1|TRBV7-8|many
TGTGCCAGCAGCCCGTGGGGCGGAACCTACAATGAGCAGTTCTTC
CASSPWGGTYNEQFF
>NA|TRBJ1-2|TRBV24-1|many
TGTGCCACCAGTGATTTCTGGAGTGGTGGCTACACCTTC
CATSDFWSGGYTF
>NA|TRBJ2-2|TRBV11-2|many
TGTGCCAGCAGCTTACAGCCCTTGGACACCGGGGAGCTGTTTTTT
CASSLQPLDTGELFF
>TRBD2|TRBJ2-7|TRBV28|few
TGTGCCAGCAGACCAGCGGGAGCTAGGAACAATGAGCAGTACTTC
CASRPAGARNNEQYF
>NA|TRBJ1-5|TRBV3-1|NA
TGTGCCAGCAGCCAAGATCGGTCAGGTCAACCGCCCCAGCATTTT
CASSQDRSGQPPQHF
>NA|TRBJ2-4|TRBV18|NA
TGTGCCAGCTCACCACCGAGCAGTCTAGCCAAAAACATTCAGTACTTC
CASSPPSSLAKNIQYF
>NA|TRBJ2-1|TRBV20-1|many
TGCAGTGGTTCCTCGAACAATGAGCAGTTCTTC
CSGSSNNEQFF
>NA|TRBJ2-1|TRBV20-1|many
TGCAGTGCTAGAGATTCCCCCCGCTCCTACAATGAGCAGTTCTTC
CSARDSPRSYNEQFF
>NA|TRBJ2-5|TRBV4-1|many
TGCGCCAGCAGCCCACCAGGACACCGGAGAGAGACCCAGTACTTC
CASSPPGHRRETQYF